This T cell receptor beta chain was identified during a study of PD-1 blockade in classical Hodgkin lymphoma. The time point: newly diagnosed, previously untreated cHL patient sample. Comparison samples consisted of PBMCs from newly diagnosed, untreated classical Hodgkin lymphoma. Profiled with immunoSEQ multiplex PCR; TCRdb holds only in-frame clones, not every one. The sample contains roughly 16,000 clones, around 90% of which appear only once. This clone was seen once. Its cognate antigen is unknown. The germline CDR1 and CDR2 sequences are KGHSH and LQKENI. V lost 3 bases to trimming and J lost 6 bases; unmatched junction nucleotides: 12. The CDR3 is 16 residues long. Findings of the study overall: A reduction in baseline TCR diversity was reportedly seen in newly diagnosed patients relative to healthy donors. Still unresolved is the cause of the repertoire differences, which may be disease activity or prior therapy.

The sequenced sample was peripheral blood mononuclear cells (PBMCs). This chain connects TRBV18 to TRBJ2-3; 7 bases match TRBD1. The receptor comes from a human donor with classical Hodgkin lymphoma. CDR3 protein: CASSPQQGKAGDTQYF. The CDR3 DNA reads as TGTGCCAGCTCACCTCAACAGGGGAAAGCAGGGGATACGCAGTATTTT.